Each of the 19 T cell receptor beta chains below was sequenced from the same sample in a study of OX40 agonist ivuxolimab in advanced cancers. Some clones are missing from TCRdb's copy, which holds only in-frame ones; the method was immunoSEQ multiplex PCR. In the table there are tens of thousands of clones, 91% of which are singletons. The sequencing here drew on CD4+ or CD8+ T cells sorted from blood, taken in a trial of the OX40 agonist ivuxolimab. Source of these receptors: an adult with an advanced solid tumor such as melanoma, head and neck, liver or kidney cancer.

J is TRBJ1-2 and V is TRBV28, with D tentatively TRBD1 (6 bases). Trimming removed 3 bases at V and 4 bases at J, with 15 bases between. There are 15 residues in the CDR3. From germline, CDR1 is MDHEN and CDR2 SYDVKM. This chain's CDR3 is CASSFQGGGGYGYTF. CDR3 DNA: TGTGCCAGCAGTTTTCAGGGCGGGGGCGGCTATGGCTACACCTTC.

The V and J genes are TRBV19 and TRBJ2-2, with D uncertain. Trimming stripped 1 base from V and 2 bases from J, with 8 bases between. The V gene's germline CDR1 is LNHDA and CDR2 SQIVND (reference sequence). The CDR3 contains 15 residues. CDR3 DNA: TGTGCCAGTAGTATAGGGACGGTTAACACCGGGGAGCTGTTTTTT. It is translated as CASSIGTVNTGELFF.

The chain combines TRBV4-3 with TRBJ2-3; D may match TRBD1 or TRBD2 (5 bases each). The CDR3 consists of 16 residues. Germline V CDR1 and CDR2: LGHNA, YSLEER. Trimming removed 1 base at V and 2 bases at J, with 13 bases between. DNA of the CDR3: TGCGCCAGCAGCCAAGGGGGCGGAGGTTACACAGATACGCAGTATTTT. Translating gives CASSQGGGGYTDTQYF.

This sequence joins TRBV5-4 and TRBJ2-5; 10 bases fit TRBD1. Germline assignment: CDR1 SGHNT and CDR2 YYREEE (reference sequence). The J segment lost 5 bases and the V segment lost 1 base, leaving 5 bases of the junction unmatched. The CDR3 runs 15 residues. CDR3 loop: CASSLKGQGSETQYF. The CDR3 DNA reads TGTGCCAGCAGCTTGAAGGGACAGGGGTCGGAGACCCAGTACTTC.

The chain is built from TRBV6-1 and TRBJ2-4; TRBD1 is a possible D gene (6 bases). The CDR3 extends over 14 amino acids. The V gene's germline CDR1 is MNHNS and CDR2 SASEGT. The CDR3 sequence: CVTAGLRGQNIQYF. DNA of the CDR3: TGTGTCACAGCAGGCCTCAGGGGACAAAACATTCAGTACTTC.

CDR3 DNA sequence: TGCAGTGCTGAAAGCTCCTACGAGCAGTACTTC. Its translation: CSAESSYEQYF. The V call is TRBV20-1, the J call TRBJ2-7; D uncertain. The CDR3 sequence is 11 residues long. Germline-derived CDR1 and CDR2 are DFQATT and SNEGSKA (reference sequence). V lost 5 bases and J 0 bases, leaving 5 bases between the germline ends.

The chain employs TRBV5-1 and TRBJ2-5; D not certain. V lost 0 bases and J lost 5, with 8 bases in between. CDR1 and CDR2 (germline): SGHRS, YFSETQ. The CDR3 length is 13 residues. CDR3 in amino acids: CASSLDLEETQYF. In nucleotides, the CDR3 is TGCGCCAGCAGCTTGGACCTGGAGGAGACCCAGTACTTC.

This sequence joins TRBV16 and TRBJ2-4; no reliable D call. There are 13 residues in the CDR3. The V gene's germline CDR1 is KGHSY and CDR2 FQNENV. The V gene lost 0 bases and the J gene lost 5 bases, with 5 bases spanning the gap. DNA of the CDR3: TGTGCCAGCAGCCAATCCACGGAAAACATTCAGTACTTC. It translates to CASSQSTENIQYF.

V usage is TRBV7-2 and J usage is TRBJ2-2, with 7 bases aligning to TRBD2. The germline V gene encodes CDR1 SGHTA and CDR2 FQGNSA. This CDR3 contains 16 residues. V lost 5 bases to trimming and J lost 4 bases; unmatched junction nucleotides: 10. In nucleotides, the CDR3 is TGTGCCAGCAGCCAAGTTAGCGGGCGAGGCACCGGGGAGCTGTTTTTT. It yields the protein CASSQVSGRGTGELFF.

J is TRBJ2-3 and V is TRBV4-3, with D possibly TRBD2 on 5 matching bases. V was clipped by 5 bases and J by 5 bases, with 14 bases between them. CDR1 LGHNA and CDR2 YSLEER come from the germline V gene. The CDR3 contains 14 residues. The CDR3 DNA sequence: TGCGCCAGCAGCTCAGGAGGTGAGGAAGATACGCAGTATTTT. Amino acids: CASSSGGEEDTQYF.

The rearrangement uses TRBV7-2 and TRBJ2-2; 8 bases are a match to TRBD1. The CDR3 sequence is 14 residues long. Germline V gene data show CDR1 as SGHTA and CDR2 as FQGNSA. V was pared by 3 bases and J by 3 bases, with 0 bases of the junction left unmatched. CDR3 amino acids: CASSLTGDTGELFF. The CDR3 bases are TGTGCCAGCAGCTTGACAGGGGACACCGGGGAGCTGTTTTTT.

The rearrangement links TRBV7-6 to TRBJ1-1; TRBD1 matches at 9 bases. The CDR3 runs to 16 residues. Trimming took 1 base from V and 4 from J; bases not matched to a gene: 7. Germline values: CDR1 SGHVS, CDR2 FNYEAQ. The CDR3 DNA is TGTGCCAGCAGCTTAGGGACAGGGGACCTTCGCACTGAAGCTTTCTTT. Protein: CASSLGTGDLRTEAFF.

The V call is TRBV2, the J call TRBJ2-7, with TRBD2 matching 12 bases. Germline loops: CDR1 SNHLY, CDR2 FYNNEI. V lost 5 bases to trimming and J lost 6 bases; unmatched junction nucleotides: 8. The CDR3 has 15 residues. The chain's CDR3 is CASSTGLAGIGEQYF. The CDR3 coding sequence is TGTGCCAGCAGTACAGGACTAGCGGGAATCGGCGAGCAGTACTTC.

The chain joins TRBV28 to TRBJ1-2; 7 bases are a match to TRBD1. V shed 7 bases and J 5 bases; nucleotides not matched to a gene: 13. CDR1 MDHEN and CDR2 SYDVKM come from the germline V gene. The CDR3 is 15 residues long. The CDR3 DNA sequence: TGTGCCAGCATTTCATCCGTACAGGGGACTTATGGCTACACCTTC. Protein product: CASISSVQGTYGYTF.

This clone is a singleton in its sample. This chain links TRBV18 with TRBJ2-7; D is uncertain. V shed 3 bases and J shed 0 bases, with 18 bases lying between them. The germline gives CDR1 KGHSH, CDR2 LQKENI. This CDR3 comprises 17 residues. CDR3 sequence: CASSPRPIPRTSYEQYF. In DNA form, the CDR3 reads TGTGCCAGCTCACCTCGACCGATACCGAGAACCTCCTACGAGCAGTACTTC.

This rearrangement joins TRBV29-1 to TRBJ2-1; no reliable D call. Trimming cost V 4 bases and J 7 bases, with 8 bases left between them. There are 11 residues in the CDR3. From germline, CDR1 is SQVTM and CDR2 ANQGSEA. In DNA form, the CDR3 reads TGCAGCGTTGCTGGGGTTAATGAGCAGTTCTTC. This codes for CSVAGVNEQFF.

This chain joins TRBV7-2 and TRBJ1-2; 7 bases are shared with TRBD1. Germline CDR1 and CDR2: SGHTA and FQGNSA. CDR3 length equals 15 residues. V lost 1 base and J lost 2; bases outside the gene matches: 4. CDR3 sequence: CASSLVGTENYGYTF. The CDR3 DNA is TGTGCCAGCAGCTTAGTAGGGACAGAGAACTATGGCTACACCTTC. The complete variable domain, with remaining parts taken from reference TRBV7-2 and TRBJ1-2, reads GAGVSQSPSNKVTEKGKDVELRCDPISGHTALYWYRQSLGQGLEFLIYFQGNSAPDKSGLPSDRFSAERTGGSVSTLTIQRTQQEDSAVYLCASSLVGTENYGYTFGSGTRLTVV.

The rearrangement links TRBV6-6 to TRBJ2-1; D ambiguous. This CDR3 contains 13 residues. V was shortened by 0 bases and J by 9 bases, with 9 bases between the two germline ends. Germline CDR1 reads MNHNY; CDR2 reads SVGAGI (reference sequence). In DNA form, the CDR3 reads TGTGCCAGCAGTTACTCGGGATTCGGTGAGCAGTTCTTC. This translates into CASSYSGFGEQFF.

In this sample, this clone turned up a few times. This rearrangement joins TRBV9 to TRBJ2-1, with TRBD2 identical over 8 bases. Germline V gene lookup returns CDR1 SGDLS and CDR2 YYNGEE. V was pared by 3 bases and J by 4 bases, with 6 bases of the junction left unmatched. The CDR3 length is 15 residues. CDR3 sequence: CASSARLAGYNEQFF. In DNA form, the CDR3 reads TGTGCCAGCAGCGCCCGATTAGCGGGGTACAATGAGCAGTTCTTC. The entire variable domain, with the rest obtained from reference TRBV9 and TRBJ2-1, is as follows: DSGVTQTPKHLITATGQRVTLRCSPRSGDLSVYWYQQSLDQGLQFLIQYYNGEERAKGNILERFSAQQFPDLHSELNLSSLELGDSALYFCASSARLAGYNEQFFGPGTRLTVL.